This T cell receptor beta chain was identified during a study of radiation and T cells in renal cell carcinoma. With 1 base removed from V and 0 bases from J, the gap between germline ends came to 11 bases. The CDR3 is 15 residues long. In germline, CDR1 is SQVTM, CDR2 ANQGSEA. As to time point: blood 2 weeks post-SBRT. Treatment: 15 Gy SBRT to primary tumor, nephrectomy 4 weeks later. Clear cell pathology was present in this patient's renal cell carcinoma. Sequencing was performed with immunoSEQ multiplex PCR; in TCRdb, only in-frame clones are kept and a portion is missing. The sample carries about 150,000 clones, roughly 90% recorded once.

Specimen: blood, collected from a patient whose treatment included radiotherapy and nephrectomy. This clonotype originated in a woman in her forties or fifties with renal cell carcinoma. This chain links TRBV29-1 with TRBJ2-3; either TRBD1 or TRBD2 may supply D (6 bases each). This CDR3 is CSVEGGAASTDTQYF. CDR3 DNA sequence: TGCAGCGTTGAAGGGGGGGCGGCTAGCACAGATACGCAGTATTTT.